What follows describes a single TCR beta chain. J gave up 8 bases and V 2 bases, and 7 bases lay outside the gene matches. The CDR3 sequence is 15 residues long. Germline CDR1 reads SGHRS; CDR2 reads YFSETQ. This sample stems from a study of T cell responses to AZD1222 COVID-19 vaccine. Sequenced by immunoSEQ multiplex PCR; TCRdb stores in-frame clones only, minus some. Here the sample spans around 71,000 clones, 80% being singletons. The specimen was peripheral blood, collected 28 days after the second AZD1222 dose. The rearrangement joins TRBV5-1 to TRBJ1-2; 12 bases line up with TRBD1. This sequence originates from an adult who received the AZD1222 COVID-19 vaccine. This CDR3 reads CASSLTGDRGQGYTF. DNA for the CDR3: TGCGCCAGCAGCTTAACCGGGGACAGGGGGCAGGGCTACACCTTC.